Described below is a single TCR beta chain sequence and its context. CDR1 and CDR2 from the germline V gene are LNHNV and YYDKDF (reference sequence). CDR3 length: 16 residues. V was clipped by 5 bases and J by 7 bases, with 18 bases between them. Using immunoSEQ multiplex PCR, the repertoire was profiled, and TCRdb retains in-frame clones only, with some absent. The sample consists of tens of thousands of clones, roughly nine tenths of them appearing once. The data originate from a study of T cell changes during pregnancy in multiple sclerosis. The TCR sequence derives from a female donor in good health, enrolled as a control in a pregnancy study. The sequencing here drew on peripheral blood, taken in the third trimester of pregnancy. The chain has TRBV15 and TRBJ1-6; perhaps TRBD1 as D (5 bases). CDR3 nucleotide sequence: TGTGCCACCAGCTCGGCCCGAACCCGGGGGAATTCACCCCTCCACTTT. Its translation is CATSSARTRGNSPLHF. Variable domain in full (rest from reference TRBV15 and TRBJ1-6): DAMVIQNPRYQVTQFGKPVTLSCSQTLNHNVMYWYQQKSSQAPKLLFHYYDKDFNNEADTPDNFQSRRPNTSFCFLDIRSPGLGDTAMYLCATSSARTRGNSPLHFGNGTRLTVT.